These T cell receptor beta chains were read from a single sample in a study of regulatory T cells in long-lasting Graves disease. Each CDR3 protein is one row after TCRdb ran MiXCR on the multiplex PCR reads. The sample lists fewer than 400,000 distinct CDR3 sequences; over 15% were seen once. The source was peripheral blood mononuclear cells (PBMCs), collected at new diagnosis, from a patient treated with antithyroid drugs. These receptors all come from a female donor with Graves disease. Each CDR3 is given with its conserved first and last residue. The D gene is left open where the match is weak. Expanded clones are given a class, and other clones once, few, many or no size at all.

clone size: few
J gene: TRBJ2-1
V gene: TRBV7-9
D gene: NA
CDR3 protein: CASSLDYHEQFF
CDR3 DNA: TGTGCCAGCAGCCTGGACTACCACGAGCAGTTCTTC

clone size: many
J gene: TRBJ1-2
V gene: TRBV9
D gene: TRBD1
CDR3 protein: CASSATGTGAVGYTF
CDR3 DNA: TGTGCCAGCAGCGCGACCGGGACAGGGGCGGTAGGCTACACCTTC

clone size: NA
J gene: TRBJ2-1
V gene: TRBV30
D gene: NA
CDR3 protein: CAWSGGINEQFF
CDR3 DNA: TGTGCCTGGAGTGGTGGGATCAATGAGCAGTTCTTC

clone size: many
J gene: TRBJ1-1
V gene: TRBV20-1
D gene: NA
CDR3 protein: CSGKPTGTNTEAFF
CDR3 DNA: TGCAGTGGGAAGCCAACAGGGACGAACACTGAAGCTTTCTTT

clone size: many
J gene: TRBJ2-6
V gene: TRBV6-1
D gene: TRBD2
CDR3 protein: CASSERLAGSSGANVLTF
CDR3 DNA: TGTGCCAGCAGTGAACGGTTAGCGGGAAGCTCTGGGGCCAACGTCCTGACTTTC

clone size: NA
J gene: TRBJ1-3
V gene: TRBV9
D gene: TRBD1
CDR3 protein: CASSTGQGASGNTIYF
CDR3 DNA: TGTGCCAGCAGCACTGGGCAGGGGGCATCTGGAAACACCATATATTTT

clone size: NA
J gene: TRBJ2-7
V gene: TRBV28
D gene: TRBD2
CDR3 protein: CASSPGGARGAGVALRYEQYF
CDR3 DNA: TGTGCCAGCAGTCCCGGGGGAGCCCGAGGGGCGGGAGTAGCTTTACGCTACGAGCAGTACTTC

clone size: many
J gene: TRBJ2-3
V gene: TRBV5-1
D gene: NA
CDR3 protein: CASSLRDTDTQYF
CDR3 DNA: TGTGCCAGCAGCTTGCGAGACACAGATACGCAGTATTTT

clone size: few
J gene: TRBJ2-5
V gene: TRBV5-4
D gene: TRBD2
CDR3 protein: CASSLPLAGGETQYF
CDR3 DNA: TGTGCCAGCAGCTTGCCACTAGCGGGGGGGGAGACCCAGTACTTC

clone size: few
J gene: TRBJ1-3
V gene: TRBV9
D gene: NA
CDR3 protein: CASSVGLSSSSGNTIYF
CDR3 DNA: TGTGCCAGCAGCGTAGGGTTAAGCTCGAGCTCTGGAAACACCATATATTTT

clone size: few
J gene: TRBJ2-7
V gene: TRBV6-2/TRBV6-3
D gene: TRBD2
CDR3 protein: CASSYPGGDSYEQYF
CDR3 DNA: TGTGCCAGCAGTTACCCGGGGGGTGACTCCTACGAGCAGTACTTC

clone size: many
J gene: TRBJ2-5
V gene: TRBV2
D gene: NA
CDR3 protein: CASSDQGRGETQYF
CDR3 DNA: TGTGCCAGCAGTGATCAGGGCAGGGGTGAGACCCAGTACTTC

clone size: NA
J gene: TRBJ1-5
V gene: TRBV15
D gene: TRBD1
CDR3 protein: CATSRGQGIQPQHF
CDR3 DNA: TGTGCCACCAGCAGAGGACAGGGAATTCAGCCCCAGCATTTT

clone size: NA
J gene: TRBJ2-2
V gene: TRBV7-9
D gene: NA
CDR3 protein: CASSPIGARGRELFF
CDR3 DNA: TGTGCCAGCAGCCCTATCGGGGCCAGAGGCCGGGAGCTGTTTTTT

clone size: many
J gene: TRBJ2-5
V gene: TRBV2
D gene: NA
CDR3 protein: CASSRTPQGETQYF
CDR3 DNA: TGTGCCAGCAGTAGAACTCCTCAAGGGGAGACCCAGTACTTC

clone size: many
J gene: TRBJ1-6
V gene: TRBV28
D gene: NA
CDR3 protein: CASSLFANSPLHF
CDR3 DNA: TGTGCCAGCAGTTTATTTGCAAATTCACCCCTCCACTTT

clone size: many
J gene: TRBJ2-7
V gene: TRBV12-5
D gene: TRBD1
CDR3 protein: CASGLGDRAPEQYF
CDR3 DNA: TGTGCTAGTGGTTTAGGGGACAGGGCCCCCGAGCAGTACTTC

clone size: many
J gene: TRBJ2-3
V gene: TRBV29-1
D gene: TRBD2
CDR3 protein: CSVDAGTITDTQYF
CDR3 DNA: TGCAGCGTTGACGCCGGGACTATCACAGATACGCAGTATTTT

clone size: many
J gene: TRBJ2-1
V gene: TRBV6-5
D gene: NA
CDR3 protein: CASSSPSEQFF
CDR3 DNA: TGTGCCAGCAGTTCCCCCTCTGAGCAGTTCTTC

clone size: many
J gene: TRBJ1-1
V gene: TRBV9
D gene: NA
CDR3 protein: CASSVGSNSNAAFF
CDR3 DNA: TGTGCCAGCAGCGTTGGTAGCAATTCTAACGCGGCTTTCTTT

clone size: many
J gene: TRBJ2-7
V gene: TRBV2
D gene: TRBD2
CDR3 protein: CASRTTSGSSYEQYF
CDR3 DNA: TGTGCCAGCCGTACGACTAGCGGGAGTTCCTACGAGCAGTACTTC

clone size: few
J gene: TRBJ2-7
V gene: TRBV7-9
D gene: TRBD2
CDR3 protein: CASSPRTSGRQYEQYF
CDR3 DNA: TGTGCCAGCAGCCCTAGGACTAGCGGGAGACAGTACGAGCAGTACTTC

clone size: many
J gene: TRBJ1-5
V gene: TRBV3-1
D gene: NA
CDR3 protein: CASSQEGNSNQPQHF
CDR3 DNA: TGTGCCAGCAGCCAAGAAGGGAATAGCAATCAGCCCCAGCATTTT

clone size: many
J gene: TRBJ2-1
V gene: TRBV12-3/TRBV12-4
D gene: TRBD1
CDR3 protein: CASMPRQGAYNEQFF
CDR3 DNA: TGTGCCAGCATGCCTCGACAGGGGGCCTACAATGAGCAGTTCTTC

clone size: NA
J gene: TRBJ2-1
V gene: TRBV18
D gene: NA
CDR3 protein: CASSPSAGATYNEQFF
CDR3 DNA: TGTGCCAGCTCACCCTCTGCCGGGGCTACCTACAATGAGCAGTTCTTC

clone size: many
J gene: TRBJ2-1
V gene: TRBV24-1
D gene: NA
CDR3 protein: CATSDFSASYNEQFF
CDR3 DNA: TGTGCCACCAGTGATTTCTCGGCTAGTTACAATGAGCAGTTCTTC

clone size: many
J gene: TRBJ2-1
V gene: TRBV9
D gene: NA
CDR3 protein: CASSVGGPLDEQFF
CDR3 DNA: TGTGCCAGCAGCGTGGGAGGTCCTCTGGATGAGCAGTTCTTC

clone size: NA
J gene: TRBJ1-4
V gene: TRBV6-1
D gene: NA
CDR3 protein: CASSETGSSATNEKLFF
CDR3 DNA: TGTGCCAGCAGTGAAACAGGGTCGTCCGCAACTAATGAAAAACTGTTTTTT

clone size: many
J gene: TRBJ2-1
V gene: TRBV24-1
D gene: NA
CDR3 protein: CATSEGGSLYNEQFF
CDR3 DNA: TGTGCCACCAGTGAGGGCGGCTCCCTCTACAATGAGCAGTTCTTC

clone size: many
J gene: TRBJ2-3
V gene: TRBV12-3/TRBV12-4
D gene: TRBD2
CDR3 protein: CASSSGLAGGPGDTQYF
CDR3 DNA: TGTGCCAGCAGTTCCGGACTAGCGGGAGGGCCAGGAGATACGCAGTATTTT

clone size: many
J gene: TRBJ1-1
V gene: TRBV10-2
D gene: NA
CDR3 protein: CASTTGWGKQAFF
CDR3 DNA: TGCGCCAGCACCACTGGTTGGGGAAAACAAGCTTTCTTT

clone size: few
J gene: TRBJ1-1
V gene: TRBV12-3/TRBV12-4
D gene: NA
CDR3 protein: CASREGTEAFF
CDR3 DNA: TGTGCCAGCAGGGAGGGGACTGAAGCTTTCTTT

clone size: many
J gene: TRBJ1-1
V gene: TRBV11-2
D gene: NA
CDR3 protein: CASSPSNTEAFF
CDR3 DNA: TGTGCCAGCAGTCCTAGTAACACTGAAGCTTTCTTT

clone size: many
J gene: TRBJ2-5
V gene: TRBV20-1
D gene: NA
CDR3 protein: CSAEAQGTVETQYF
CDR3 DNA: TGCAGTGCCGAAGCGCAGGGGACCGTAGAGACCCAGTACTTC

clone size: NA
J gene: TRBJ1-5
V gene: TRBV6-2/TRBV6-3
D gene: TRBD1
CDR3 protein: CASSQSTGGNQPQHF
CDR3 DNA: TGTGCCAGCAGCCAATCGACAGGGGGCAATCAGCCCCAGCATTTT